Listed below are T cell receptor beta chains from one sample, sequenced in a study of T-cell reconstitution after alpha-beta-depleted transplantation in children. TCRdb reprocessed the PCR reads via MiXCR and lists one record per CDR3 protein. Among 670,000 or so distinct CDR3 sequences listed, about 12% were seen once. The sample was PBMCs, taken before TCRalphabeta/CD19-depleted stem cell transplant. All receptors derive from a girl between 2 and 10 years old with congenital amegakaryocytic thrombocytopenia, due to receive a stem cell transplant. Both conserved end residues are trimmed from each CDR3. A D gene is named only where the DNA matches it firmly.

V gene,J gene,D gene,CDR3 protein
TRBV27,TRBJ1-2,NA,ASSRAGTTPNYGYT
TRBV12-3/TRBV12-4,TRBJ2-1,TRBD2,ASSLAGYGSYNEQF
TRBV10-3,TRBJ1-5,TRBD1,AISVGQGAGQPQH
TRBV3-1,TRBJ2-1,TRBD2,ASSLAGLASYNEQF
TRBV5-1,TRBJ2-3,NA,ASTKTGSDTQY
TRBV3-1,TRBJ2-3,NA,ASSQVGGYTDTQY
TRBV9,TRBJ1-2,NA,ASRANRGLNYGYT
TRBV11-1,TRBJ2-1,NA,ASSSPAGGSYNEQF
TRBV27,TRBJ1-1,TRBD1,ASSFVFLAVGTGNTEAF
TRBV11-2,TRBJ2-7,TRBD2,ASSFFRGRAYEQY
TRBV20-1,TRBJ1-6,NA,SARDPPNSPLH
TRBV12-3/TRBV12-4,TRBJ2-7,TRBD1,ASSLRQGQVRSYEQY
TRBV20-1,TRBJ2-1,NA,SARAPRGGADEQF
TRBV20-1,TRBJ1-4,TRBD1,SAATGGIAQQEKLF
TRBV5-1,TRBJ2-7,TRBD1,ASSFTGDEQY
TRBV5-1,TRBJ1-4,NA,ASSLTQQFAGEKLF
TRBV7-3,TRBJ1-1,NA,ASSPDPQGRNTEAF
TRBV29-1,TRBJ2-1,NA,SVKWGGVNEQF
TRBV29-1,TRBJ2-1,TRBD2,SVAGGTSGRGYNEQF
TRBV7-2,TRBJ2-7,NA,ASSLGRLVSYEQY
TRBV20-1,TRBJ2-7,TRBD2,SARGPGLASYEQY
TRBV29-1,TRBJ2-1,NA,SVVGNEQF